This T cell receptor beta chain was obtained from a study of PD-1 blockade in classical Hodgkin lymphoma. Produced via immunoSEQ multiplex PCR; TCRdb's table is partial and in-frame only. Among just under 65,000 clones listed, about 89% were seen once. Time point indicated: cycle 4 day 1 (C4D1), after 6 weeks of nivolumab. All patients experienced relapse after autologous stem cell transplantation, and brentuximab vedotin exposure was variable. The CDR3 loop spans 15 amino acids. In germline, CDR1 is MNHEY, CDR2 SMNVEV (reference sequence). J lost 6 bases, V lost 5 bases, and 10 bases had no gene match.

Sequencing was performed on peripheral blood mononuclear cells (PBMCs), taken before the fourth cycle of nivolumab. The TCR sequence derives from a human donor with classical Hodgkin lymphoma. The chain employs TRBV27 and TRBJ1-5; 7 bases map to TRBD1. The CDR3 DNA is TGTGCCAGCAGTCTCGGCCGACAGGGTGGTCAGCCCCAGCATTTT. Amino acids: CASSLGRQGGQPQHF.